This TCR beta chain was recovered during a study of T cells in localized non-small cell lung cancer. The CDR3 spans 14 residues. The germline CDR1 and CDR2 sequences are SQVTM and ANQGSEA. The V end lost 4 bases, the J end lost 4 bases, and 16 bases lay between the germline ends. Profiled with immunoSEQ multiplex PCR; TCRdb holds only in-frame clones, not every one. This sample carries around 30,000 clones, about 91% of them seen once, and the ten largest clones take 4.5% to 7%. With regard to this clone: Its specificity is not known.

Overall study results and limits: Prolonged overall survival went with higher T cell density in the blood.

This receptor was identified in a man aged 40 to 70 with stage II lung adenocarcinoma. The chain joins TRBV29-1 to TRBJ1-1; D is uncertain. The sample consisted of PBMCs, taken before any cancer treatment. Here the CDR3 reads CSVAHARVVTEAFF. The CDR3 DNA reads as TGCAGCGTTGCCCACGCGAGGGTTGTCACTGAAGCTTTCTTT.